These 24 T cell receptor beta chains were all obtained from the same sample, sequenced in a study of spatial heterogeneity in lung cancer (dated by TCRdb to the late 2010s). The protocol used for the library was 5' RACE. The sequencing machine was a NextSeq 500. The public reads were reanalyzed by TCRdb: fastp trimming at Q25, MiXCR alignment, in-frame beta chains only. Duplicate CDR3 protein sequences are folded into a single record with the most common DNA and genes. The sample contains about 110,000 distinct CDR3 sequences, roughly a tenth of them found a single time. About 24% of the sample is taken by the ten largest. Read against the paper, the sample's time point label means: blood at routine non-recurrence follow-up after resection. The material sequenced was PBMCs, taken at follow-up. The origin of the receptors is a female donor with early-stage non-small cell lung cancer.

This clonotype showed up just a few times. J is TRBJ1-1 and V is TRBV12-3 or TRBV12-4, with D perhaps TRBD1 (6 bases). This CDR3 is built from 14 residues. Trimming left V 6 bases short and J 5 bases short, with 16 bases between. CDR3 sequence: CASREQGQLTEAFF. CDR3 coding DNA: TGTGCCAGCAGAGAACAGGGTCAACTTACTGAAGCTTTCTTT.

This clonotype came up a few times. The chain joins TRBV27 to TRBJ1-5; no firm D call. There are 15 residues in the CDR3. The V gene lost 1 base and the J gene lost 2 bases, with 9 bases spanning the gap. Germline CDR1 and CDR2: MNHEY and SMNVEV (reference sequence). CDR3 in DNA: TGTGCCAGCAGTTTATGGGGAGTAGGCAATCAGCCCCAGCATTTT. Its protein is CASSLWGVGNQPQHF.

This chain uses TRBV2 with TRBJ1-1; 9 nucleotides match TRBD1. Germline V gene data show CDR1 as SNHLY and CDR2 as FYNNEI. This CDR3 has 15 residues. Trimming took 6 bases from V and 1 from J; bases not matched to a gene: 6. CDR3 in amino acids: CASRDRTGANTEAFF. CDR3 DNA sequence: TGTGCCAGCAGGGACAGGACAGGGGCGAACACTGAAGCTTTCTTT.

J is TRBJ1-5 and V is TRBV29-1, with TRBD1 matching 7 bases. The V gene's germline CDR1 is SQVTM and CDR2 ANQGSEA. The V and J ends lost 4 bases and 4 bases, in that order; junction bases with no gene match: 4. The CDR3 totals 13 residues. In nucleotides, the CDR3 is TGCAGCGTTGCGGGACAGCCTAATCAGCCCCAGCATTTT. Translating gives CSVAGQPNQPQHF.

V gene TRBV28 combines with J gene TRBJ2-5, with 8 bases aligning to TRBD2. V dropped 4 bases and J dropped 5; count of bases not matched to a gene: 9. Per germline, CDR1 MDHEN and CDR2 SYDVKM. The CDR3 is 15 amino acids. This chain's CDR3 is CASSSSGLARETQYF. DNA of the CDR3: TGTGCCAGCAGTTCCTCTGGACTAGCCAGGGAGACCCAGTACTTC. Full variable domain (missing parts from reference TRBV28 and TRBJ2-5): DVKVTQSSRYLVKRTGEKVFLECVQDMDHENMFWYRQDPGLGLRLIYFSYDVKMKEKGDIPEGYSVSREKKERFSLILESASTNQTSMYLCASSSSGLARETQYFGPGTRLLVL.

The chain couples TRBV27 to TRBJ2-7; 8 bases align to TRBD1. V trimming: 4 bases; J trimming: 0 bases; junction bases outside the gene matches: 5. There are 15 residues in the CDR3. Germline V gives CDR1 MNHEY, CDR2 SMNVEV (reference sequence). As DNA, the CDR3 is TGTGCCAGCAGTTATAGGGACAGGAGCTCCTACGAGCAGTACTTC. Its protein product is CASSYRDRSSYEQYF.

V is TRBV28 and J is TRBJ2-4; weak D call: TRBD2 (6 bases). Per germline, CDR1 MDHEN and CDR2 SYDVKM. V was pared by 6 bases and J by 8 bases, with 20 bases between. CDR3 length: 15 residues. The CDR3 spells CASSWASDWWYIQYF. The CDR3 DNA reads TGTGCCAGCAGCTGGGCTAGCGACTGGTGGTACATTCAGTACTTC.

The chain recombines TRBV20-1 with TRBJ1-1; D gene uncertain. V lost 1 base and J lost 1, with 7 bases in between. The CDR3 is 13 amino acids. The germline gives CDR1 DFQATT, CDR2 SNEGSKA (reference sequence). The CDR3 reads CSARGGQNTEAFF. Here the CDR3 DNA reads TGCAGTGCTAGAGGGGGTCAGAACACTGAAGCTTTCTTT.

This clonotype was observed many times. V usage is TRBV27 and J usage is TRBJ2-7, with 9 bases identical to TRBD1. V dropped 6 bases and J dropped 5; count of bases not matched to a gene: 5. This CDR3 contains 13 residues. Germline lookup yields CDR1 MNHEY and CDR2 SMNVEV (reference sequence). CDR3 DNA: TGTGCCAGCAGATGGGACAGGGAGGACGAGCAGTACGTC. Translated, it gives CASRWDREDEQYV.

There are a few counts of this clonotype. The chain has TRBV2 and TRBJ2-5; 9 nucleotides line up with TRBD1. J lost 4 bases, V lost 6 bases, and 6 bases had no gene match. Per germline, CDR1 SNHLY and CDR2 FYNNEI. The length of the CDR3 is 14 residues. The CDR3 spells CASRTGQGLETQYF. DNA of the CDR3: TGTGCCAGCAGAACGGGACAGGGCTTAGAGACCCAGTACTTC.

This clonotype was found many times. The chain joins TRBV9 to TRBJ2-5; TRBD2 might be the D (6 bases). The CDR3 consists of 15 residues. V was clipped by 0 bases and J by 7 bases, with 16 bases between them. Germline CDR1 and CDR2: SGDLS and YYNGEE. CDR3 nucleotide sequence: TGTGCCAGCAGCGTAGGACTAGACCACCAGGGGACCCAGTACTTC. Amino acids: CASSVGLDHQGTQYF. The full variable domain, completed using reference TRBV9 and TRBJ2-5, is DSGVTQTPKHLITATGQRVTLRCSPRSGDLSVYWYQQSLDQGLQFLIQYYNGEERAKGNILERFSAQQFPDLHSELNLSSLELGDSALYFCASSVGLDHQGTQYFGPGTRLLVL.

At least ten counts were recorded for this clonotype. The chain recombines TRBV9 with TRBJ2-3; maybe TRBD2 (5 bases). This CDR3 region has 12 residues. Trimming took off 8 bases at V and 5 bases at J, with 12 bases between the two ends. Germline V gene lookup returns CDR1 SGDLS and CDR2 YYNGEE. CDR3 DNA sequence: TGTGCCAGTCCCGCGGGCGGAGATACGCAGTATTTT. This sequence encodes CASPAGGDTQYF.

This clonotype was seen a few times. The chain couples TRBV15 to TRBJ2-1; tentatively, D is TRBD1 (5 bases). The CDR3 consists of 15 residues. Germline loops: CDR1 LNHNV, CDR2 YYDKDF (reference sequence). Trimming pared 3 bases from V and 0 bases from J, leaving 9 bases between. CDR3 DNA sequence: TGTGCCACCAGCAGGTTAGACAGCTCCTACAATGAGCAGTTCTTC. Translation: CATSRLDSSYNEQFF.

This clonotype was seen only a few times. The chain employs TRBV5-7 and TRBJ2-1; TRBD2 aligns across 9 bases. TRBV5-7 is an open reading frame whose function is uncertain. V lost 0 bases and J lost 0; bases outside the gene matches: 10. This CDR3 has 19 amino acids. The chain's CDR3 is CASSLGPSGNRSSYNEQFF. The DNA for the CDR3 is TGTGCCAGCAGCTTGGGCCCTAGCGGGAACAGGAGCTCCTACAATGAGCAGTTCTTC.

This clonotype was detected only a few times. V is TRBV2 and J is TRBJ2-1, with 7 positions matching TRBD2. V trimming: 4 bases; J trimming: 6 bases; junction bases outside the gene matches: 9. CDR1 SNHLY and CDR2 FYNNEI come from the germline V gene. The CDR3 has 15 residues. The CDR3 DNA reads TGTGCCAGCAGTGCGGGCGGGAGAGCTAGCAATGAGCAGTTCTTC. It specifies CASSAGGRASNEQFF.

This clonotype was picked up a small number of times. The genes are TRBV5-1 and TRBJ1-1; unclear D gene. Trimming stripped 4 bases from V and 3 bases from J, with 10 bases between. CDR1 SGHRS and CDR2 YFSETQ come from the germline V gene. The CDR3 has 13 amino acids. The CDR3 sequence: CASSPESDTEAFF. The CDR3 DNA is TGCGCCAGCAGCCCCGAGTCGGACACTGAAGCTTTCTTT.

This clonotype showed up many times. This CDR3 reads CATSDSPGQGAHYEQYF. CDR3 nucleotides: TGTGCCACCAGTGACTCCCCGGGACAGGGGGCGCATTACGAGCAGTACTTC. V is TRBV24-1 and J is TRBJ2-7; 12 bases map to TRBD1. Germline V gene data show CDR1 as KGHDR and CDR2 as SFDVKD. CDR3 length equals 17 residues. V was pared by 4 bases and J by 4 bases, with 10 bases of the junction left unmatched.

The rearrangement uses TRBV27 and TRBJ2-3; D remains unclear. With 1 base removed from V and 0 bases from J, the gap between germline ends came to 11 bases. The CDR3 consists of 16 residues. Germline V gives CDR1 MNHEY, CDR2 SMNVEV (reference sequence). Written as DNA, the CDR3 is TGTGCCAGCAGTTTATACTCGCGGCTAAGCACAGATACGCAGTATTTT. The encoded protein is CASSLYSRLSTDTQYF.

This clonotype was detected once. The V and J genes are TRBV7-2 and TRBJ2-3, with 7 bases lining up with TRBD1. V lost 1 base and J lost 1; bases outside the gene matches: 2. The CDR3 runs to 15 residues. The germline V gene encodes CDR1 SGHTA and CDR2 FQGNSA. CDR3 nucleotide sequence: TGTGCCAGCAGCTTAGGGGGACAGCGCACAGATACGCAGTATTTT. Amino acid sequence: CASSLGGQRTDTQYF.

This chain uses TRBV10-2 with TRBJ2-1, with TRBD2 matching over 8 bases. With V trimmed by 2 bases and J by 6 bases, 9 bases remained unmatched. This CDR3 spans 16 amino acids. The germline V gene encodes CDR1 WSHSY and CDR2 SAAADI. DNA for the CDR3: TGCGCCAGCAGTGAGGGAGTAGCGGGATGGGGCAATGAGCAGTTCTTC. Translation: CASSEGVAGWGNEQFF.

CDR3 in amino acids: CASSAWTGNYTF. The DNA for the CDR3 is TGTGCCAGCAGTGCATGGACAGGGAACTACACCTTC. The rearrangement links TRBV6-1 to TRBJ1-2, with TRBD1 matching over 8 bases. The V gene's germline CDR1 is MNHNS and CDR2 SASEGT. The V segment lost 4 bases and the J segment 10 bases; nucleotides outside the gene matches: 5. This CDR3 is built from 12 residues.

This clonotype was seen many times. The rearrangement joins TRBV5-1 to TRBJ2-4, with D possibly being TRBD1 or TRBD2 (5 bases each). Germline CDR1 and CDR2: SGHRS and YFSETQ. Trimming took 4 bases from V and 5 from J, leaving 16 bases between them. The CDR3 spans 15 residues. The CDR3 loop reads CASSRSRGAQNIQYF. The CDR3 DNA sequence: TGCGCCAGCAGCCGCTCTCGGGGCGCCCAAAACATTCAGTACTTC.

This clonotype was observed a few times. The chain links TRBV7-3 to TRBJ2-1, with D possibly matching TRBD1 (6 bases). The CDR3 runs 15 residues. The germline V gene encodes CDR1 SGHTA and CDR2 FQGTGA. Trimming took 2 bases from V and 7 from J, leaving 15 bases between them. CDR3 residues: CASSLGQGRFNEQFF. Written as DNA, the CDR3 is TGTGCCAGCAGCTTAGGGCAGGGGCGGTTTAATGAGCAGTTCTTC.

This clonotype was seen ten or more times. The chain employs TRBV7-8 and TRBJ2-1; TRBD2 agrees at 11 bases. The J segment lost 12 bases and the V segment lost 3 bases, leaving 7 bases of the junction unmatched. This CDR3 has 14 residues. Germline CDR1 SGHVS, CDR2 FQNEAQ. The CDR3: CASSLKIAGGVQFF. The CDR3 DNA reads as TGTGCCAGCAGCTTGAAGATAGCGGGAGGGGTGCAGTTCTTC.